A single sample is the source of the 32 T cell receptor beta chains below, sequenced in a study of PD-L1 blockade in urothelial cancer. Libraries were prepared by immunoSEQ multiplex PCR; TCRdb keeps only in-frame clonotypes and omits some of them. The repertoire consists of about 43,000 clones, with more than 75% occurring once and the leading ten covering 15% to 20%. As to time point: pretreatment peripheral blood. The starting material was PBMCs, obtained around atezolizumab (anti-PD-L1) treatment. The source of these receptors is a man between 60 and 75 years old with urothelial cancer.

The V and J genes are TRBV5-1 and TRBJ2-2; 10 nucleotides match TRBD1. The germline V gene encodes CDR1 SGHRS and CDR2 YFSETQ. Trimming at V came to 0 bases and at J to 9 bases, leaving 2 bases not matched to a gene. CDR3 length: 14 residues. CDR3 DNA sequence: TGCGCCAGCAGCTTGGGACAGGGGGCCTGGGAGCTGTTTTTT. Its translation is CASSLGQGAWELFF.

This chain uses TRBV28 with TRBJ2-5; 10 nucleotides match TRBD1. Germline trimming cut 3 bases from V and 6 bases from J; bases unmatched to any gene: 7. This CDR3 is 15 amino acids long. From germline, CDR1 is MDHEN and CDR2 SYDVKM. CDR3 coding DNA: TGTGCCAGCAGTTTGGGGACAGGGGTTCTGAAGACCCAGTACTTC. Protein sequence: CASSLGTGVLKTQYF.

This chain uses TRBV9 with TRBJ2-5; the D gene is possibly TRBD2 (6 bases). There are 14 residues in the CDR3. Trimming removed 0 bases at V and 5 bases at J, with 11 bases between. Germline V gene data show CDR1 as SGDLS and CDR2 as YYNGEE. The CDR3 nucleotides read TGTGCCAGCAGCGTAGAGGGAGGAATGGAGACCCAGTACTTC. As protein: CASSVEGGMETQYF.

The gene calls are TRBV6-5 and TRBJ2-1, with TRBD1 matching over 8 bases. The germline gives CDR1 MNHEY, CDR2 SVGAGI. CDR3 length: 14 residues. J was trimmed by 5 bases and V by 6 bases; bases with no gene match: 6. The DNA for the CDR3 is TGTGCCAGCAGCCCCAGACAGGGGCACAATGAGCAGTTCTTC. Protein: CASSPRQGHNEQFF.

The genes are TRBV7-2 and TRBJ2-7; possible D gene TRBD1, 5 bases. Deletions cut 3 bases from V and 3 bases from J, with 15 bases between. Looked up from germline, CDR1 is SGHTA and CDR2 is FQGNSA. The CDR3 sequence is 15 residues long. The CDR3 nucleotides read TGTGCCAGCAGCTTTGGCAGGACAAACGACTACGAGCAGTACTTC. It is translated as CASSFGRTNDYEQYF. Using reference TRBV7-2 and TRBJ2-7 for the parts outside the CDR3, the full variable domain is GAGVSQSPSNKVTEKGKDVELRCDPISGHTALYWYRQSLGQGLEFLIYFQGNSAPDKSGLPSDRFSAERTGGSVSTLTIQRTQQEDSAVYLCASSFGRTNDYEQYFGPGTRLTVT.

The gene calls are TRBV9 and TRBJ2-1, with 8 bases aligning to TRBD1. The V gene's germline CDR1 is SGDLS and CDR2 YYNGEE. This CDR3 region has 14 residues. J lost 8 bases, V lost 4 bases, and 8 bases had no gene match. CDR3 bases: TGTGCCAGCAGCCCAGGACAGGGAGCGTATGAGCAGTTCTTC. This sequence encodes CASSPGQGAYEQFF.

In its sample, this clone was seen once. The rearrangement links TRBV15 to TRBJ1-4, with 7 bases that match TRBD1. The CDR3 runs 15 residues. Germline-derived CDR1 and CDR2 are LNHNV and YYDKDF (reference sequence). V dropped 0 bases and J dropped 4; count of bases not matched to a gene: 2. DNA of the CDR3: TGTGCCACCAGCAGAGATGGACAGGTTAATGAAAAACTGTTTTTT. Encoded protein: CATSRDGQVNEKLFF.

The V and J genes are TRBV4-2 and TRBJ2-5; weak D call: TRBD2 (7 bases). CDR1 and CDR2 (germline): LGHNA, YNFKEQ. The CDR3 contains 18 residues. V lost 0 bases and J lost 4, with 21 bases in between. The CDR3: CASSQDLGGQELSETQYF. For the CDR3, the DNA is TGTGCCAGCAGCCAAGATTTGGGGGGGCAGGAGCTTTCAGAGACCCAGTACTTC.

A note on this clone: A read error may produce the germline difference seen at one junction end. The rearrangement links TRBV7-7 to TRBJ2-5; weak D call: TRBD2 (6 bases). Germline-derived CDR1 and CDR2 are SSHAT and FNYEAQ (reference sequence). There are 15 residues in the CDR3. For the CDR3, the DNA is TGTGCTAGCAGCTTAGCGGAGTCACGCCAAGAGACCCAGTACTTC. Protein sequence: CASSLAESRQETQYF.

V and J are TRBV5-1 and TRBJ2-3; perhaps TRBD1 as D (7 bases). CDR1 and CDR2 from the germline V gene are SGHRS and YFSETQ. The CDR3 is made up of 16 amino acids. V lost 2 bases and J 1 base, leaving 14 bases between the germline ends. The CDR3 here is CASSFPSRGGTDTQYF. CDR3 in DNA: TGCGCCAGCAGCTTCCCCTCCAGGGGGGGCACAGATACGCAGTATTTT.

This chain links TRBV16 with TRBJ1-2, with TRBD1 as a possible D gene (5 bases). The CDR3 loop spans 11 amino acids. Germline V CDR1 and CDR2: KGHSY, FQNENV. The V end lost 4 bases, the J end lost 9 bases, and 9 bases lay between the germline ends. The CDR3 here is CASSRGVSYTF. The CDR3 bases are TGTGCCAGCAGCCGGGGCGTAAGCTACACCTTC.

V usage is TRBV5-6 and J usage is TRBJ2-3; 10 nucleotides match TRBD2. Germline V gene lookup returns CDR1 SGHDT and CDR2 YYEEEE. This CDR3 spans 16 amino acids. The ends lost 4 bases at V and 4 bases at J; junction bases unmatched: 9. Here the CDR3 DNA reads TGTGCCAGCAGCCTAAGACTAGCGGGCACCTCAGATACGCAGTATTTT. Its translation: CASSLRLAGTSDTQYF.

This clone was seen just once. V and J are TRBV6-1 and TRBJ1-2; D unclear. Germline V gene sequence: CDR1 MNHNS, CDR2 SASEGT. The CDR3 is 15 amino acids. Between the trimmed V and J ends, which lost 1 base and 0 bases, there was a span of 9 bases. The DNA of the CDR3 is TGTGCCAGCAGTGAAGAGTTAGGAGCTAACTATGGCTACACCTTC. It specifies CASSEELGANYGYTF.

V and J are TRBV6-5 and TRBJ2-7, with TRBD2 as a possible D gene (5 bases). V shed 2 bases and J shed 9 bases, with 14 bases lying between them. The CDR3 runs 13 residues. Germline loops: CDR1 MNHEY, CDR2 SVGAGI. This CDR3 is CASSYAGSSVQYF. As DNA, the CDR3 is TGTGCCAGCAGTTACGCGGGCAGTTCGGTGCAGTACTTC.

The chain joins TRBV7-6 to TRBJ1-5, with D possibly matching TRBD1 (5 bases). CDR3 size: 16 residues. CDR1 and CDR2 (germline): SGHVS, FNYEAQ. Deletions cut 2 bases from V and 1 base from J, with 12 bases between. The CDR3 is CASSLSPQGSNQPQHF. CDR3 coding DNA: TGTGCCAGCAGCTTATCCCCTCAGGGAAGCAATCAGCCCCAGCATTTT.

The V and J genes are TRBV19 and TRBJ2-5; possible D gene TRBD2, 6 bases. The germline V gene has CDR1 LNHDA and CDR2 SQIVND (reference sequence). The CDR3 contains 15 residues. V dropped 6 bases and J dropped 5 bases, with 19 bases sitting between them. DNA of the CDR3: TGTGCCAGTAGCCCCACCTCCGGGGGACGGGAGACCCAGTACTTC. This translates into CASSPTSGGRETQYF.

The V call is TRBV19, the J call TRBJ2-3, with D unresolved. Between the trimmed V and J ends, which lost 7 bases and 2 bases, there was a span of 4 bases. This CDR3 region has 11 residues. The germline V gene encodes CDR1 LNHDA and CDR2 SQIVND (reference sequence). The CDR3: CASTNTDTQYF. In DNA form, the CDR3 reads TGTGCCAGTACCAACACAGATACGCAGTATTTT.

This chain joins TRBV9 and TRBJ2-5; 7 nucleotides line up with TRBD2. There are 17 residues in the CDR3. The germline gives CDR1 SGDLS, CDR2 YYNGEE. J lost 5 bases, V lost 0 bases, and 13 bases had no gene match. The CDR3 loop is CASSVEGGMGGVETQYF. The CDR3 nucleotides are TGTGCCAGCAGCGTAGAGGGAGGGATGGGGGGGGTGGAGACCCAGTACTTC. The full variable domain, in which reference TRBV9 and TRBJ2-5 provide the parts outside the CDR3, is DSGVTQTPKHLITATGQRVTLRCSPRSGDLSVYWYQQSLDQGLQFLIQYYNGEERAKGNILERFSAQQFPDLHSELNLSSLELGDSALYFCASSVEGGMGGVETQYFGPGTRLLVL.

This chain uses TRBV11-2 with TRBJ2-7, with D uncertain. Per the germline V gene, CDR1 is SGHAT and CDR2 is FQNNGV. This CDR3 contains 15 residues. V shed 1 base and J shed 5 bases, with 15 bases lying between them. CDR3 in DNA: TGTGCCAGCAGCTTAGGGGCGACCTATTCTCACGAGCAGTACTTC. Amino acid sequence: CASSLGATYSHEQYF.

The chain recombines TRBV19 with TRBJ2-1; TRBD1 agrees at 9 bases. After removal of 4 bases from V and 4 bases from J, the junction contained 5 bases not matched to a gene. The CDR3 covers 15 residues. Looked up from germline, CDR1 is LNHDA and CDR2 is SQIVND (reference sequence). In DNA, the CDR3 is TGTGCCAGTAGTAGCAGACAGGGGGGGTACAATGAGCAGTTCTTC. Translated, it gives CASSSRQGGYNEQFF.

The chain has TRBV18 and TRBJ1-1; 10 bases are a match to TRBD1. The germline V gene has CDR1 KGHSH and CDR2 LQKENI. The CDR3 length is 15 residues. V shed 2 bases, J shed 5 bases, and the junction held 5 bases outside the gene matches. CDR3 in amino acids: CASSPSTGGETEAFF. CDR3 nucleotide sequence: TGTGCCAGCTCACCATCGACAGGGGGCGAAACTGAAGCTTTCTTT.

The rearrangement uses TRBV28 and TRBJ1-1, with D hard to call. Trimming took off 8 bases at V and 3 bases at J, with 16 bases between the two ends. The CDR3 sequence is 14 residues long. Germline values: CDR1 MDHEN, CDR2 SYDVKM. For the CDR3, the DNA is TGTGCCAGCGAGTATTCGGGTCCAGACACTGAAGCTTTCTTT. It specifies CASEYSGPDTEAFF.

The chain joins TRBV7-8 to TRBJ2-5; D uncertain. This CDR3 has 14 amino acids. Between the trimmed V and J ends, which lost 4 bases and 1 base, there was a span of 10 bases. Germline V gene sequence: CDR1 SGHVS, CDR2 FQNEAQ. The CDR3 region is CASSSSSSQETQYF. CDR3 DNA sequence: TGTGCCAGCAGCTCCTCTAGTTCCCAAGAGACCCAGTACTTC.

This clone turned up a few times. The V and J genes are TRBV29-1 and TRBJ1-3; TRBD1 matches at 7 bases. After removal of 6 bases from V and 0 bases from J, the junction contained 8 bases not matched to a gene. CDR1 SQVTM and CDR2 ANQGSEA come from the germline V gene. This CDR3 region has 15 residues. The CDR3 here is CSVSGQSASGNTIYF. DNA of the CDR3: TGCAGCGTCTCGGGACAGTCGGCCTCTGGAAACACCATATATTTT.

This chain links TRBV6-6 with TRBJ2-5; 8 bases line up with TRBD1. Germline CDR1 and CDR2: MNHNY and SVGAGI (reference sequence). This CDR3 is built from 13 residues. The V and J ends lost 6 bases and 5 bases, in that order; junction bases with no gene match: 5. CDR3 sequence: CASRRDRKETQYF. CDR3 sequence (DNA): TGTGCCAGCAGGCGGGACAGGAAGGAGACCCAGTACTTC.

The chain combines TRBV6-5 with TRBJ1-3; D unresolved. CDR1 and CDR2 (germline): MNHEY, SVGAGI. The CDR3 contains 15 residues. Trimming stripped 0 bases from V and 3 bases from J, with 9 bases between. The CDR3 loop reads CASSYSDGSGNTIYF. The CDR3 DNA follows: TGTGCCAGCAGTTACTCGGACGGGAGTGGAAACACCATATATTTT.

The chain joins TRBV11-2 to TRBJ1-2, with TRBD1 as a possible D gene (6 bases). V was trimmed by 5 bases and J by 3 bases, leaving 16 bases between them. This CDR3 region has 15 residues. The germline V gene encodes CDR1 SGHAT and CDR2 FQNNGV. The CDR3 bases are TGTGCCAGCAGCGTGAACAGGGTAGTTGACTATGGCTACACCTTC. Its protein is CASSVNRVVDYGYTF.

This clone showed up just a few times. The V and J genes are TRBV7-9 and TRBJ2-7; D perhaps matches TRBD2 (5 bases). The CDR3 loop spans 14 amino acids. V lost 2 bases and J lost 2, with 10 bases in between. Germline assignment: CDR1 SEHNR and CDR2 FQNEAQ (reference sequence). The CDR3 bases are TGTGCCAGCAGCTTACCGGGAAGAACCTACGAGCAGTACTTC. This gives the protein CASSLPGRTYEQYF.

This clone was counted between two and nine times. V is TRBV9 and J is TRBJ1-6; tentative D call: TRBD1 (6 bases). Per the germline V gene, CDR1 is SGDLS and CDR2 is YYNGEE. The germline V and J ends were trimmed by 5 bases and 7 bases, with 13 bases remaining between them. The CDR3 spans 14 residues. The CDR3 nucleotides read TGTGCCAGCAGGTCTACAGGGTCAAATTCACCCCTCCACTTT. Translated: CASRSTGSNSPLHF.

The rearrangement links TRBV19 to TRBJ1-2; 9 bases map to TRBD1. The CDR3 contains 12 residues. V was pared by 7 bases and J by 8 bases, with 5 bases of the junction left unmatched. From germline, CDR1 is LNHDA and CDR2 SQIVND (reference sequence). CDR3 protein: CASIGTGRGYTF. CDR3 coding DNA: TGTGCCAGTATAGGGACAGGGCGCGGCTACACCTTC. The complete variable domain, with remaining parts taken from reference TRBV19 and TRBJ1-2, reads DGGITQSPKYLFRKEGQNVTLSCEQNLNHDAMYWYRQDPGQGLRLIYYSQIVNDFQKGDIAEGYSVSREKKESFPLTVTSAQKNPTAFYLCASIGTGRGYTFGSGTRLTVV.

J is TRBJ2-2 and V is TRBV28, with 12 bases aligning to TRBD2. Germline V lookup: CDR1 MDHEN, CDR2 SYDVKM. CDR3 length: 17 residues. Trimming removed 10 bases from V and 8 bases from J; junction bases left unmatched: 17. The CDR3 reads CATRITLAGGWGGELFF. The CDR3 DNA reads TGTGCCACCCGCATCACACTAGCGGGGGGATGGGGGGGGGAGCTGTTTTTT.

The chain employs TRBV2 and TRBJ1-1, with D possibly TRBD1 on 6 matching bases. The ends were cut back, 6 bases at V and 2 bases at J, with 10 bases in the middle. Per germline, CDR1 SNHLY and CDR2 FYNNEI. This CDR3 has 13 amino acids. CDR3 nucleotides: TGTGCCAGCAGCAGGGGCGACAACACTGAAGCTTTCTTT. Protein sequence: CASSRGDNTEAFF.